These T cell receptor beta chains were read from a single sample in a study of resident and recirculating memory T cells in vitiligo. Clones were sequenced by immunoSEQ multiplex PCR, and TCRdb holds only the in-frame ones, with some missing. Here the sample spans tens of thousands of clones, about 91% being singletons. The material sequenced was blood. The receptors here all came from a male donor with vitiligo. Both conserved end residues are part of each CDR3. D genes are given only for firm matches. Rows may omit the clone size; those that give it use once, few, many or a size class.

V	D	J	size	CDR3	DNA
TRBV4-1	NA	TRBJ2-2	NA	CASSPGDSVHSRETGELFF	TGCGCCAGCAGCCCCGGGGATTCGGTGCACTCTCGAGAGACCGGGGAGCTGTTTTTT
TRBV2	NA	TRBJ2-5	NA	CASLKPYREETQYF	TGTGCCAGCCTGAAGCCCTATCGAGAAGAGACCCAGTACTTC
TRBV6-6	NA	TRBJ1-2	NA	CASSYPQDANYGYTF	TGTGCCAGCAGTTACCCCCAGGATGCTAACTATGGCTACACCTTC
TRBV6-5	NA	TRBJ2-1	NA	CASSVAQIGYNEQFF	TGTGCCAGCAGCGTAGCCCAGATCGGCTACAATGAGCAGTTCTTC
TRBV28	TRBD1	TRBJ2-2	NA	CASSLKRGTGANTGELFF	TGTGCCAGCAGTCTGAAAAGGGGGACAGGGGCGAACACCGGGGAGCTGTTTTTT
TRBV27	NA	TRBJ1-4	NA	CASSFLGSAGPSEKLFF	TGTGCCAGCAGTTTTTTGGGATCCGCGGGACCCTCTGAAAAACTGTTTTTT
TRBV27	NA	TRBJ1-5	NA	CASSFLFQPQHF	TGTGCCAGCAGTTTCCTTTTTCAGCCCCAGCATTTT
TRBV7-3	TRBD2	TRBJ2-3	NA	CASSLGLAGGGTDTQYF	TGTGCCAGCAGCTTAGGACTAGCGGGAGGTGGGACAGATACGCAGTATTTT
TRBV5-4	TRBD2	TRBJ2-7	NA	CASSLASGDSYEQYF	TGTGCCAGCAGCTTGGCAAGCGGGGATTCCTACGAGCAGTACTTC
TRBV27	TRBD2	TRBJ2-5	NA	CASEGTRGETQYF	TGTGCCAGCGAAGGGACTAGGGGGGAGACCCAGTACTTC
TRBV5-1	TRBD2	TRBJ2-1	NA	CASSLRGSGRRFF	TGCGCCAGCAGCTTAAGGGGTAGCGGGCGGCGGTTCTTC
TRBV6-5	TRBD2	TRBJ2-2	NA	CASSYTAGGRTGELFF	TGTGCCAGCAGTTACACAGCGGGGGGCCGCACCGGGGAGCTGTTTTTT
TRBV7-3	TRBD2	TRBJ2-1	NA	CASSFGLGGYNEQFF	TGTGCCAGCAGCTTCGGACTGGGGGGGTACAATGAGCAGTTCTTC
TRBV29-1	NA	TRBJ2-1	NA	CSVESRDNDLFF	TGCAGCGTTGAATCCCGGGATAACGATCTGTTCTTC
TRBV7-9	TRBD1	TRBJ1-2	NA	CASSLAQGAGYGYTF	TGTGCCAGCAGCTTAGCTCAGGGGGCAGGCTATGGCTACACCTTC
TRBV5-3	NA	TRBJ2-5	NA	CARSQRQEYGQETQYF	TGTGCCAGAAGCCAGCGACAGGAGTACGGCCAAGAGACCCAGTACTTC
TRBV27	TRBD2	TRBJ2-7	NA	CASILRREGAYEQYF	TGTGCCAGCATTCTACGCCGGGAGGGAGCCTACGAGCAGTACTTC
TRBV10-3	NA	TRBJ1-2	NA	CATHGDNYGYTF	TGTGCCACCCACGGTGATAACTATGGCTACACCTTC
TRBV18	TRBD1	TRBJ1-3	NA	CASSPQGATDSGNTIYF	TGTGCCAGCTCACCCCAGGGGGCCACGGACTCTGGAAACACCATATATTTT
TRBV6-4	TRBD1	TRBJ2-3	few	CASSETGGTDTQYF	TGTGCCAGCAGTGAAACAGGGGGCACAGATACGCAGTATTTT
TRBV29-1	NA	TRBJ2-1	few	CSGERRNEQFF	TGCAGCGGGGAGAGAAGGAATGAGCAGTTCTTC
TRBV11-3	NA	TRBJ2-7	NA	CASSLPPPNSYEQYF	TGTGCCAGCAGCCTCCCCCCCCCTAACTCCTACGAGCAGTACTTC
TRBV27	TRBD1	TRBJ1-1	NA	CASNVLGQGTEAFF	TGTGCCAGCAACGTCCTAGGACAGGGCACTGAAGCTTTCTTT
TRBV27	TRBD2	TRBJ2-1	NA	CASSLGPGRRLAGPHNEQFF	TGTGCCAGCAGTTTAGGGCCCGGGAGGAGGCTAGCGGGACCCCACAATGAGCAGTTCTTC
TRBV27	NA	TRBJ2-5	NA	CASSLQGGGETQYF	TGTGCCAGCAGTCTCCAGGGGGGTGGAGAGACCCAGTACTTC
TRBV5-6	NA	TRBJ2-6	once	CASSPGGSGANVLTF	TGTGCCAGCAGCCCCGGGGGCTCTGGGGCCAACGTCCTGACTTTC
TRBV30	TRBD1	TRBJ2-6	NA	CAWTWDRGLSLSSGANVLTF	TGTGCCTGGACCTGGGACAGGGGGCTGAGTCTCAGCTCTGGGGCCAACGTCCTGACTTTC
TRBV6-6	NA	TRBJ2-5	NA	CASKTILGGASETQYF	TGTGCCAGCAAAACGATCTTGGGGGGGGCCTCCGAGACCCAGTACTTC
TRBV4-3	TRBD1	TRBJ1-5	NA	CASSQILLTGEDQPQHF	TGCGCCAGCAGCCAAATTCTTCTTACAGGGGAAGACCAGCCCCAGCATTTT
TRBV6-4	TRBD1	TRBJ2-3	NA	CASSAGQGGDTQYF	TGTGCCAGCAGTGCGGGACAGGGGGGAGATACGCAGTATTTT
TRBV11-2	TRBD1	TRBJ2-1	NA	CASSTDRGRNEQFF	TGTGCCAGCAGCACCGACAGGGGGCGCAATGAGCAGTTCTTC
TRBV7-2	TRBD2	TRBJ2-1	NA	CASSSGLAGRTGQFF	TGTGCCAGCAGCTCGGGACTAGCGGGACGAACCGGGCAGTTCTTC
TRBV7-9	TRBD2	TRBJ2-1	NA	CASSTRAASGSLNEQFF	TGTGCCAGCAGCACTAGGGCAGCTAGCGGGAGTCTCAATGAGCAGTTCTTC
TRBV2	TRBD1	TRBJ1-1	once	CASTKQTGWNTEAFF	TGTGCCAGCACCAAGCAGACAGGGTGGAACACTGAAGCTTTCTTT
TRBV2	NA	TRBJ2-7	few	CASRDNPFGRTSYEQYF	TGTGCCAGCAGAGATAATCCCTTTGGGAGAACCTCCTACGAGCAGTACTTC
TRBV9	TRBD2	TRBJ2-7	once	CASSSGTSGSYEQYF	TGTGCCAGCAGCTCCGGGACTAGCGGATCCTACGAGCAGTACTTC
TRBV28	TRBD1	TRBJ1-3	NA	CASSPGTGSGNTIYF	TGTGCCAGCAGTCCCGGGACAGGTTCTGGAAACACCATATATTTT
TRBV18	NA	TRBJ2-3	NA	CASSQGLRGDAQYF	TGTGCCAGCTCGCAGGGCCTGCGTGGAGATGCGCAGTATTTT
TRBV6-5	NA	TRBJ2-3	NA	CASRLTPTDTQYF	TGTGCCAGCAGACTAACCCCCACAGATACGCAGTATTTT
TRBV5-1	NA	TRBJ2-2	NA	CASSLAGQNTGELFF	TGCGCCAGCAGCTTGGCGGGACAAAACACCGGGGAGCTGTTTTTT
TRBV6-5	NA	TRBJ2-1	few	CASSYGELSSYNEQFF	TGTGCCAGCAGTTACGGTGAGCTAAGCTCCTACAATGAGCAGTTCTTC
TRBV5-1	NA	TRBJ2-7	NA	CASSLSSEYSYEQYF	TGCGCCAGCAGCCTATCTAGCGAATACTCCTACGAGCAGTACTTC
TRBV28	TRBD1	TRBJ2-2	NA	CASTTGTGSTGELFF	TGTGCCAGCACCACAGGGACAGGGAGCACCGGGGAGCTGTTTTTT
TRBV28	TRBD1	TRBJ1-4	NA	CASSVTGAPNEKLFF	TGTGCCAGCAGTGTTACAGGGGCCCCTAATGAAAAACTGTTTTTT
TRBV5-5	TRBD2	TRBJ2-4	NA	CASSLILTSGLLLAKNIQYF	TGTGCCAGCAGCTTGATCTTGACTAGCGGACTCCTTCTAGCCAAAAACATTCAGTACTTC
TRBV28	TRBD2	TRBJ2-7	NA	CASCAGTSLSTRGQYF	TGTGCCAGCTGTGCCGGGACTAGCCTTTCAACGAGGGGGCAGTACTTC
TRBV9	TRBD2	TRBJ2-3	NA	CASSVARLAASTDTQYF	TGTGCCAGCAGTGTAGCCCGACTAGCGGCTAGCACAGATACGCAGTATTTT
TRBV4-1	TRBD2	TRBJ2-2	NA	CASSRGRGGRTGELFF	TGCGCCAGCAGCCGCGGCCGGGGAGGGCGTACCGGGGAGCTGTTTTTT
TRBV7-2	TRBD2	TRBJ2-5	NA	CASSLGTSGRRQETQYF	TGTGCCAGCAGCTTGGGGACTAGCGGGAGGAGGCAAGAGACCCAGTACTTC
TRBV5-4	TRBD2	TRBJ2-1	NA	CASSPTGLAENEQFF	TGTGCCAGCAGCCCCACCGGACTAGCGGAAAATGAGCAGTTCTTC